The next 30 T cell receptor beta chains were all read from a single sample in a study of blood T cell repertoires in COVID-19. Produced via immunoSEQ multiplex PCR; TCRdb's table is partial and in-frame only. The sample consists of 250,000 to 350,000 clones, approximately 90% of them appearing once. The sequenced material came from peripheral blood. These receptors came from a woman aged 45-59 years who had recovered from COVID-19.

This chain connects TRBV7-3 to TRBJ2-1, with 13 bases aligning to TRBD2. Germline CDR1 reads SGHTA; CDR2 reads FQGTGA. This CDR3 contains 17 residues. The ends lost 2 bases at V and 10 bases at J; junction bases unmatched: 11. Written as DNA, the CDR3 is TGTGCCAGCAGCTTATTCGGGACTAGCGGGGACCCTAGGGAGCAGTTCTTC. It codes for CASSLFGTSGDPREQFF.

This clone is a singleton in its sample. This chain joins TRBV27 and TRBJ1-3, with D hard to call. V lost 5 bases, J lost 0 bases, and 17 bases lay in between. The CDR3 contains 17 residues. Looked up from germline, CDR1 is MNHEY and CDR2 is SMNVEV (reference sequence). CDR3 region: CASSQRPPSSSGNTIYF. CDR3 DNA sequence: TGTGCCAGCAGTCAGCGACCTCCTTCGAGCTCTGGAAACACCATATATTTT.

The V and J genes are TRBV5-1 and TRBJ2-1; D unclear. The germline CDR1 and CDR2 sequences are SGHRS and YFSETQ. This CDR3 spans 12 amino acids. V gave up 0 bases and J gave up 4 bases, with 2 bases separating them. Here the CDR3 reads CASSLAYNEQFF. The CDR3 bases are TGCGCCAGCAGCTTGGCGTACAATGAGCAGTTCTTC.

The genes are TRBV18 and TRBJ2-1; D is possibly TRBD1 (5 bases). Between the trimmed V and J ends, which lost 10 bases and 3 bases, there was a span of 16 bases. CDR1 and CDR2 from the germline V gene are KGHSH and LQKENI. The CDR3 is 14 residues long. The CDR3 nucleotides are TGTGCCACCGCACCAGAGACAGACTACAATGAGCAGTTCTTC. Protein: CATAPETDYNEQFF.

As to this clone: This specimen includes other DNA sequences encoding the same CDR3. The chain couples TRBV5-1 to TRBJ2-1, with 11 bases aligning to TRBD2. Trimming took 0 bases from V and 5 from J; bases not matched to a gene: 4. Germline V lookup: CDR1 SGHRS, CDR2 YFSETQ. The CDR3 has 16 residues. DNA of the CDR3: TGCGCCAGCAGCTTGGCTAGCGGGGGGCTACACAATGAGCAGTTCTTC. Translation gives CASSLASGGLHNEQFF.

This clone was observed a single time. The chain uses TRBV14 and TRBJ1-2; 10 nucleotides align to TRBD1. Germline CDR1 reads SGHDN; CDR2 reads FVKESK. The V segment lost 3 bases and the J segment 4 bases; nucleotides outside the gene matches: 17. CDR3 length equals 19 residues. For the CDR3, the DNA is TGTGCCAGCAGCCATCTAATTAATCGGGACAGGGGAAAGCTCTATGGCTACACCTTC. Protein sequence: CASSHLINRDRGKLYGYTF.

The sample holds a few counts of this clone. CDR3: CASSQVMTWPGTGNSPLHF. CDR3 DNA: TGCGCCAGCAGCCAAGTGATGACCTGGCCCGGGACAGGGAATTCACCCCTCCACTTT. J is TRBJ1-6 and V is TRBV4-1; 9 nucleotides align to TRBD1. Germline CDR1 reads MGHRA; CDR2 reads YSYEKL. There are 19 residues in the CDR3. V shed 1 base and J 7 bases; nucleotides not matched to a gene: 14.

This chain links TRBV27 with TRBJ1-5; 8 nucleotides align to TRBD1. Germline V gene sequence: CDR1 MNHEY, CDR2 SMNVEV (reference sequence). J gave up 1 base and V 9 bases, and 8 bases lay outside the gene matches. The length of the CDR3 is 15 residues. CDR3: CASTSDRASNQPQHF. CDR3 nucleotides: TGTGCCAGTACATCGGACAGGGCAAGCAATCAGCCCCAGCATTTT.

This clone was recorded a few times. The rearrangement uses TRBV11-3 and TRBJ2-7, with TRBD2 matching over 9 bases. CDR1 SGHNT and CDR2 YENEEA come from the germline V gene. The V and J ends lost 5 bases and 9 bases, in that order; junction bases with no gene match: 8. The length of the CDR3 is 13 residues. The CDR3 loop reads CASSGETSGRQYF. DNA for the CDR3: TGTGCCAGCAGCGGAGAGACTAGCGGAAGGCAGTACTTC.

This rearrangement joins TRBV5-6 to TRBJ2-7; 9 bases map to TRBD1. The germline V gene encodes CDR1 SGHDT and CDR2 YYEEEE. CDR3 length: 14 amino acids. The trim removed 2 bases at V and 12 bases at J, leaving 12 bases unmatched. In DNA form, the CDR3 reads TGTGCCAGCAGCTTAGGGACAGGGTTTGTTGGCGGGTACTTC. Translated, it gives CASSLGTGFVGGYF.

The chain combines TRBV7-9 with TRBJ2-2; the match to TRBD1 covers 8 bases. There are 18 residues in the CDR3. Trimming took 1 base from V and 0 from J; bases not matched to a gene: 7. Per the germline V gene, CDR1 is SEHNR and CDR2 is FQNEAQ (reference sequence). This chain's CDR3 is CASSLELVQGANTGELFF. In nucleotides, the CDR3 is TGTGCCAGCAGCTTAGAATTAGTACAGGGGGCGAACACCGGGGAGCTGTTTTTT.

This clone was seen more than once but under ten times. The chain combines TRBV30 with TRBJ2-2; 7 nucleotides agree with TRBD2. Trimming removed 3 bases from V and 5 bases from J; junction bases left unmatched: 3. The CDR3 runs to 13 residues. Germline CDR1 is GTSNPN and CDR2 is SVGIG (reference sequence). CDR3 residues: CAWRGGGTGELFF. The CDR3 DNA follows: TGTGCCTGGAGGGGCGGGGGAACCGGGGAGCTGTTTTTT.

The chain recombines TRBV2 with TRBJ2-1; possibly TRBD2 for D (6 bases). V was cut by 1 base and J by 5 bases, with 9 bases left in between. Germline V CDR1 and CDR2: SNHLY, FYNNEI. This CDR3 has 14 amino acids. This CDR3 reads CASSEGGTDNEQFF. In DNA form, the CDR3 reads TGTGCCAGCAGTGAAGGGGGGACTGACAATGAGCAGTTCTTC.

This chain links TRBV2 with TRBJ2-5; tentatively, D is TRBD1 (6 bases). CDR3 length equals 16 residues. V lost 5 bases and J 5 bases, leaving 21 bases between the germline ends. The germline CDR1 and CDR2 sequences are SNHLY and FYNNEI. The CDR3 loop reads CASSPVLGGKGETQYF. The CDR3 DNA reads TGTGCCAGCAGTCCAGTTTTAGGGGGTAAGGGGGAGACCCAGTACTTC.

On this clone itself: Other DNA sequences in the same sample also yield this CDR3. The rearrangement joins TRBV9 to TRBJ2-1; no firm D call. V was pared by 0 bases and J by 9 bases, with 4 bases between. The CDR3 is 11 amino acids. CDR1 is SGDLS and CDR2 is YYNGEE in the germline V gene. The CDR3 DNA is TGTGCCAGCAGCGTAGATAGTGAGCAGTTCTTC. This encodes CASSVDSEQFF.

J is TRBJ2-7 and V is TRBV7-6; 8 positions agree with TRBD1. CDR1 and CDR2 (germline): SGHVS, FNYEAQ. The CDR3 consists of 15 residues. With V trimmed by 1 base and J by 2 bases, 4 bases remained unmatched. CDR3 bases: TGTGCCAGCAGCTTAGGGGCAGGGGGCACCTACGAGCAGTACTTC. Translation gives CASSLGAGGTYEQYF.

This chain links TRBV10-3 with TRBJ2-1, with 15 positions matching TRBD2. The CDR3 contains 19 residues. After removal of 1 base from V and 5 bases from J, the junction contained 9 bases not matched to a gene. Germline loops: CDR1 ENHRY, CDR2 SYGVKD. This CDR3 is CAISEFRTSGGGLNNEQFF. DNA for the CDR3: TGTGCCATCAGTGAGTTTAGGACTAGCGGGGGGGGCCTGAACAATGAGCAGTTCTTC.

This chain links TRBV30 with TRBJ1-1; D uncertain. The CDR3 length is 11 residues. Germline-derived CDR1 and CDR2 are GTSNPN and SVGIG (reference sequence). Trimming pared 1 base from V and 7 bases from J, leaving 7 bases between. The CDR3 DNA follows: TGTGCCTGGAGTGGGAGAATTGAAGCTTTCTTT. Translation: CAWSGRIEAFF.

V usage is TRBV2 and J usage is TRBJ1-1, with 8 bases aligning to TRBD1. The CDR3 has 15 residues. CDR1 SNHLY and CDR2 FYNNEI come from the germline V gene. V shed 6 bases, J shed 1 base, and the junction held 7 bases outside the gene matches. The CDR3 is CASSARTGPNTEAFF. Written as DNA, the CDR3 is TGTGCCAGCAGCGCCCGGACAGGGCCGAACACTGAAGCTTTCTTT. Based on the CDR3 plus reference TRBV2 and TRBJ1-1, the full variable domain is EPEVTQTPSHQVTQMGQEVILRCVPISNHLYFYWYRQILGQKVEFLVSFYNNEISEKSEIFDDQFSVERPDGSNFTLKIRSTKLEDSAMYFCASSARTGPNTEAFFGQGTRLTVV.

CDR3 sequence reads: CASSSQQVNTEAFF. In nucleotides, the CDR3 is TGTGCCAGCAGCTCGCAACAGGTGAACACTGAAGCTTTCTTT. This chain connects TRBV7-9 to TRBJ1-1, with a tentative D call TRBD1 (5 bases). The CDR3 runs 14 residues. Germline V gives CDR1 SEHNR, CDR2 FQNEAQ (reference sequence). The V end was cut by 4 bases, the J end by 0 bases, with 9 bases between.

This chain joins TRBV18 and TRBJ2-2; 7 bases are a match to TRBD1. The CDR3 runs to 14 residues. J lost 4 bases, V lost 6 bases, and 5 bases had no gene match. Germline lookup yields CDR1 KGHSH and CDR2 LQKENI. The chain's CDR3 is CASSLRQGTGELFF. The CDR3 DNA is TGTGCCAGCTCGCTCCGACAGGGCACCGGGGAGCTGTTTTTT.

CDR3: CASSGLAGASSSYNEQFF. Written as DNA, the CDR3 is TGTGCCAGCAGCGGACTAGCGGGGGCCTCCAGCTCCTACAATGAGCAGTTCTTC. The rearrangement links TRBV7-8 to TRBJ2-1, with 13 bases aligning to TRBD2. Trimming took 5 bases from V and 0 from J; bases not matched to a gene: 7. In germline, CDR1 is SGHVS, CDR2 FQNEAQ. This CDR3 comprises 18 residues.

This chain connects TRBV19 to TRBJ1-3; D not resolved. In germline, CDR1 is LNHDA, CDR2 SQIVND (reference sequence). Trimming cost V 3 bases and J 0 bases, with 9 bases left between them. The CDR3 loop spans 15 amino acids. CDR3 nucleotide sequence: TGTGCCAGTAGTATTAATTGGAGCTCTGGAAACACCATATATTTT. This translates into CASSINWSSGNTIYF.

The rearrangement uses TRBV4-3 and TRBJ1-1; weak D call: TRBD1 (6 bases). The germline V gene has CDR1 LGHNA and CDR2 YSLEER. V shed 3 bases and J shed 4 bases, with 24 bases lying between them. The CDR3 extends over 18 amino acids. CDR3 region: CASSHLEGRGKGGTEAFF. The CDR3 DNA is TGCGCCAGCAGCCATTTAGAGGGCAGGGGAAAAGGAGGCACTGAAGCTTTCTTT.

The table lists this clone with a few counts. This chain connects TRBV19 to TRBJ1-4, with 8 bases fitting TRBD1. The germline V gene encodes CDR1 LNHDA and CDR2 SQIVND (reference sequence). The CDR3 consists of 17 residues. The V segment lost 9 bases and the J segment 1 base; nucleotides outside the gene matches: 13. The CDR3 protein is CASRKTRGRGTNEKLFF. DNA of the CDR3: TGTGCCAGCCGGAAAACCAGGGGGCGAGGAACTAATGAAAAACTGTTTTTT. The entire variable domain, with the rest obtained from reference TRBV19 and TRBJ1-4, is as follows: DGGITQSPKYLFRKEGQNVTLSCEQNLNHDAMYWYRQDPGQGLRLIYYSQIVNDFQKGDIAEGYSVSREKKESFPLTVTSAQKNPTAFYLCASRKTRGRGTNEKLFFGSGTQLSVL.

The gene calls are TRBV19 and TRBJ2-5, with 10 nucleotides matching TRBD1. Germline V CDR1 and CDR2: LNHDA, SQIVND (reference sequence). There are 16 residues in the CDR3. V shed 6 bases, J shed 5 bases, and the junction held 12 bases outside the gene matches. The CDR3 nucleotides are TGTGCCAGTAGCCCGGGGGACAGGGGAGTAAGGGAGACCCAGTACTTC. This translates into CASSPGDRGVRETQYF.

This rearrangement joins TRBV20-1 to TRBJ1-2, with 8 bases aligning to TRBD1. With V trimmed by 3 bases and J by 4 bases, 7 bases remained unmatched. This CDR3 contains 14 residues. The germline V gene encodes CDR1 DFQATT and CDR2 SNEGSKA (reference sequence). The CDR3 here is CSASGDRTIYGYTF. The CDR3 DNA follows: TGCAGTGCTAGTGGGGACAGGACGATCTATGGCTACACCTTC.

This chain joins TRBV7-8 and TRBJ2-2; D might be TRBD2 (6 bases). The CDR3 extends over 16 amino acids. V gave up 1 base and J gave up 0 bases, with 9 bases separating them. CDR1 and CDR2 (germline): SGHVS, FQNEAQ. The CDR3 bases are TGTGCCAGCAGCTTAGAGACGGGGGCGAACACCGGGGAGCTGTTTTTT. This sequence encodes CASSLETGANTGELFF.

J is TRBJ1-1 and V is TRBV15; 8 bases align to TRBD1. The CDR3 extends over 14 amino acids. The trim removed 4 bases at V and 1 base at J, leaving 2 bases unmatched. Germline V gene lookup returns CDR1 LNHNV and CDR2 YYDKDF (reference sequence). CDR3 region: CATSIGQGNTEAFF. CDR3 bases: TGTGCCACCAGCATTGGACAGGGGAACACTGAAGCTTTCTTT. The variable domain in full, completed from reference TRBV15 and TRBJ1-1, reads DAMVIQNPRYQVTQFGKPVTLSCSQTLNHNVMYWYQQKSSQAPKLLFHYYDKDFNNEADTPDNFQSRRPNTSFCFLDIRSPGLGDTAMYLCATSIGQGNTEAFFGQGTRLTVV.

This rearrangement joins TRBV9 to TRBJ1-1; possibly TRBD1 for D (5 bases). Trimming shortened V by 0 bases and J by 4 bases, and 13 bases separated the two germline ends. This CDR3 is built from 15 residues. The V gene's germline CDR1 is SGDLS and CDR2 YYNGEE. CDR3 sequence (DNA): TGTGCCAGCAGCGTAGTGGCAGGGTACGGCACTGAAGCTTTCTTT. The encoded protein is CASSVVAGYGTEAFF.